Below are 32 T cell receptor beta chains sequenced from a single sample in a study of T cell changes during pregnancy in multiple sclerosis. The table came from immunoSEQ multiplex PCR; TCRdb's copy has only in-frame clones and leaves some out. The table records 40,000 to 55,000 clones, 92% of them present only once. Sequenced material: CD4+ T cells from peripheral blood mononuclear cells, taken in the third trimester of pregnancy. These receptors were obtained from a female donor with multiple sclerosis, enrolled in a pregnancy study.

The genes are TRBV13 and TRBJ2-2; tentatively, D is TRBD1 (6 bases). Trimming cost V 5 bases and J 4 bases, with 17 bases left between them. Looked up from germline, CDR1 is PRHDT and CDR2 is FYEKMQ (reference sequence). This CDR3 has 16 residues. DNA of the CDR3: TGTGCCAGCAGCACACGGACAGCCCAATTCACCGGGGAGCTGTTTTTT. This sequence encodes CASSTRTAQFTGELFF.

This clone was counted only a few times. V gene TRBV15 combines with J gene TRBJ2-1; weak D call: TRBD2 (6 bases). The CDR3 loop spans 18 amino acids. Germline V lookup: CDR1 LNHNV, CDR2 YYDKDF (reference sequence). V gave up 0 bases and J gave up 6 bases, with 21 bases separating them. In nucleotides, the CDR3 is TGTGCCACCAGCAGAGATCTGGGTCGTAGGGACTTATCCAATGAGCAGTTCTTC. Its translation: CATSRDLGRRDLSNEQFF.

This rearrangement joins TRBV18 to TRBJ1-2; unclear D gene. The CDR3 runs to 15 residues. V was pared by 3 bases and J by 2 bases, with 13 bases between. Germline values: CDR1 KGHSH, CDR2 LQKENI. The CDR3 reads CASSPNGEGNYGYTF. The CDR3 region has the DNA TGTGCCAGCTCACCCAACGGGGAAGGAAACTATGGCTACACCTTC. The entire variable domain, with the rest obtained from reference TRBV18 and TRBJ1-2, is as follows: NAGVMQNPRHLVRRRGQEARLRCSPMKGHSHVYWYRQLPEEGLKFMVYLQKENIIDESGMPKERFSAEFPKEGPSILRIQQVVRGDSAAYFCASSPNGEGNYGYTFGSGTRLTVV.

V is TRBV27 and J is TRBJ2-3, with 8 bases matching TRBD2. V trimming: 5 bases; J trimming: 2 bases; junction bases outside the gene matches: 6. Germline CDR1 reads MNHEY; CDR2 reads SMNVEV (reference sequence). The CDR3 consists of 15 residues. CDR3 DNA sequence: TGTGCCAGCAGTCCGCGGGGGGTAAACACAGATACGCAGTATTTT. Protein sequence: CASSPRGVNTDTQYF.

This clone appeared a few times. The chain carries TRBV19 and TRBJ1-4; the D is unclear. Per germline, CDR1 LNHDA and CDR2 SQIVND (reference sequence). The CDR3 is made up of 13 amino acids. The germline V and J ends were trimmed by 3 bases and 7 bases, with 9 bases remaining between them. The CDR3 loop is CASSILKLEKLFF. The CDR3, as DNA: TGTGCCAGTAGTATCCTAAAACTTGAAAAACTGTTTTTT.

This chain joins TRBV19 and TRBJ2-1, with 11 bases that match TRBD2. There are 15 residues in the CDR3. With V trimmed by 5 bases and J by 7 bases, 7 bases remained unmatched. Germline V gene sequence: CDR1 LNHDA, CDR2 SQIVND (reference sequence). CDR3 loop: CASSLLAGVWNEQFF. The CDR3 nucleotides read TGTGCCAGTAGTTTACTAGCGGGAGTGTGGAATGAGCAGTTCTTC.

For this clone: Other DNA sequences in the same sample also yield this CDR3. V gene TRBV9 combines with J gene TRBJ2-5, with 11 positions matching TRBD2. The CDR3 covers 15 residues. Germline V gene data show CDR1 as SGDLS and CDR2 as YYNGEE. J was trimmed by 4 bases and V by 0 bases; bases with no gene match: 2. The chain's CDR3 is CASSVGLAGGETQYF. Written as DNA, the CDR3 is TGTGCCAGCAGCGTAGGGCTAGCGGGAGGAGAGACCCAGTACTTC.

V and J are TRBV18 and TRBJ1-1, with unresolved D. V was cut by 1 base and J by 5 bases, with 8 bases left in between. CDR1 is KGHSH and CDR2 is LQKENI in the germline V gene. The CDR3 runs to 13 residues. In DNA, the CDR3 is TGTGCCAGCTCACCACAAGGGAGGACTGAAGCTTTCTTT. Translation: CASSPQGRTEAFF. Complete variable domain (other parts from reference TRBV18 and TRBJ1-1): NAGVMQNPRHLVRRRGQEARLRCSPMKGHSHVYWYRQLPEEGLKFMVYLQKENIIDESGMPKERFSAEFPKEGPSILRIQQVVRGDSAAYFCASSPQGRTEAFFGQGTRLTVV.

V usage is TRBV5-1 and J usage is TRBJ1-2; 7 positions match TRBD1. Per the germline V gene, CDR1 is SGHRS and CDR2 is YFSETQ. With 4 bases clipped from V and 6 bases from J, the junction kept 6 bases outside the gene matches. The CDR3 runs to 13 residues. The CDR3 loop is CASSGTGDHGYTF. The CDR3 DNA is TGCGCCAGCAGCGGTACAGGGGACCATGGCTACACCTTC.

This clone appeared a single time. This chain connects TRBV19 to TRBJ1-5, with TRBD1 as a possible D gene (6 bases). The V gene's germline CDR1 is LNHDA and CDR2 SQIVND (reference sequence). The CDR3 loop spans 14 amino acids. Trimming removed 6 bases from V and 4 bases from J, with 13 bases in between. CDR3 in DNA: TGTGCCAGTAGACCGGACAGTGGGAATCAGCCCCAGCATTTT. Translation: CASRPDSGNQPQHF.

This rearrangement joins TRBV27 to TRBJ1-5, with 10 bases lining up with TRBD1. The V segment lost 4 bases and the J segment 7 bases; nucleotides outside the gene matches: 7. Germline CDR1 and CDR2: MNHEY and SMNVEV (reference sequence). The CDR3 is 15 residues long. DNA of the CDR3: TGTGCCAGCAGTTCGCTCGGGACAGGGGAACAGCCCCAGCATTTT. Protein: CASSSLGTGEQPQHF.

The V and J genes are TRBV14 and TRBJ2-2; TRBD2 agrees at 13 bases. With 5 bases clipped from V and 5 bases from J, the junction kept 5 bases outside the gene matches. CDR3 length: 16 residues. Germline CDR1 SGHDN, CDR2 FVKESK. CDR3 region: CASSSRTSGSTGELFF. The CDR3 bases are TGTGCCAGCAGCTCCCGGACTAGCGGGAGTACCGGGGAGCTGTTTTTT.

V gene TRBV27 combines with J gene TRBJ2-7; 13 bases fit TRBD2. The V gene end was trimmed by 1 base and the J gene end by 0 bases; junction bases not matched to a gene: 0. This CDR3 spans 16 amino acids. Germline loops: CDR1 MNHEY, CDR2 SMNVEV (reference sequence). In DNA, the CDR3 is TGTGCCAGCAGTTTATGGACTAGCGGGAGCTCCTACGAGCAGTACTTC. Residues: CASSLWTSGSSYEQYF.

This clone occurred once. The chain has TRBV7-2 and TRBJ1-4; no clear D. CDR3 size: 16 residues. CDR1 and CDR2 (germline): SGHTA, FQGNSA. Trimming shortened V by 5 bases and J by 7 bases, and 20 bases separated the two germline ends. In nucleotides, the CDR3 is TGTGCCAGCAGCCCTATGGGTCCGGGGATAAGTGAAAAACTGTTTTTT. Translating it yields CASSPMGPGISEKLFF.

This clone was observed once. The chain is built from TRBV7-3 and TRBJ2-1, with TRBD2 matching 8 bases. The CDR3 sequence is 15 residues long. Unmatched junction bases numbered 2, after V lost 2 bases and J lost 2 bases. Per germline, CDR1 SGHTA and CDR2 FQGTGA. The CDR3, as DNA: TGTGCCAGCAGCTTACAGCGGGGGACCTACAATGAGCAGTTCTTC. Protein: CASSLQRGTYNEQFF.

V and J are TRBV9 and TRBJ2-5, with 7 bases fitting TRBD2. V lost 4 bases and J lost 5; bases outside the gene matches: 14. Germline CDR1 and CDR2: SGDLS and YYNGEE. The CDR3 is 16 residues long. The CDR3 region is CASSPGSGNGVETQYF. Written as DNA, the CDR3 is TGTGCCAGCAGCCCGGGGAGCGGGAACGGGGTGGAGACCCAGTACTTC.

With respect to this clone: Other DNA sequences in this specimen translate into the identical CDR3. The V and J genes are TRBV5-1 and TRBJ2-7; D is uncertain. The CDR3 spans 14 residues. Germline V gene lookup returns CDR1 SGHRS and CDR2 YFSETQ. The V and J ends lost 0 bases and 0 bases respectively, with 7 bases between them. The CDR3 DNA is TGCGCCAGCAGCTTGGGCGGCAGCTCCTACGAGCAGTACTTC. Its translation is CASSLGGSSYEQYF. Drawing the rest from reference TRBV5-1 and TRBJ2-7, the complete variable domain is KAGVTQTPRYLIKTRGQQVTLSCSPISGHRSVSWYQQTPGQGLQFLFEYFSETQRNKGNFPGRFSGRQFSNSRSEMNVSTLELGDSALYLCASSLGGSSYEQYFGPGTRLTVT.

The rearrangement links TRBV19 to TRBJ2-7; TRBD2 aligns across 13 bases. CDR3 length equals 18 residues. Germline CDR1 is LNHDA and CDR2 is SQIVND (reference sequence). Trimming cost V 1 base and J 4 bases; bases outside gene matches: 10. CDR3 bases: TGTGCCAGTAGTATAGGCCGTACTAGCGGGAGGGAAGCATACGAGCAGTACTTC. This sequence encodes CASSIGRTSGREAYEQYF.

The chain is built from TRBV5-1 and TRBJ1-3; the match to TRBD1 covers 7 bases. The CDR3 totals 13 residues. Germline CDR1 SGHRS, CDR2 YFSETQ. J gave up 9 bases and V 0 bases, and 3 bases lay outside the gene matches. This CDR3 reads CASSLGPGGTIYF. The CDR3 DNA is TGCGCCAGCAGCTTGGGGCCAGGGGGCACCATATATTTT.

This chain's CDR3 is CASSPVAKGATNEKLFF. As DNA, the CDR3 is TGTGCCAGTAGCCCAGTGGCAAAAGGGGCAACTAATGAAAAACTGTTTTTT. The chain employs TRBV19 and TRBJ1-4; tentative D call: TRBD1 (5 bases). The CDR3 totals 17 residues. V was pared by 6 bases and J by 0 bases, with 17 bases between. Germline-derived CDR1 and CDR2 are LNHDA and SQIVND (reference sequence).

V gene TRBV4-1 combines with J gene TRBJ1-1, with a tentative D call TRBD1 (5 bases). The CDR3 loop spans 15 amino acids. Trimming stripped 1 base from V and 1 base from J, with 10 bases between. Germline V CDR1 and CDR2: MGHRA, YSYEKL. CDR3 DNA sequence: TGCGCCAGCAGCCAAGTCGACAGACAGAACACTGAAGCTTTCTTT. It specifies CASSQVDRQNTEAFF.

In DNA, the CDR3 is TGTGCCAGCAGCTTAGGGGACAGGGAGACAGATACGCAGTATTTT. Translation gives CASSLGDRETDTQYF. The rearrangement links TRBV7-3 to TRBJ2-3, with TRBD1 matching 9 bases. V was pared by 2 bases and J by 3 bases, with 3 bases of the junction left unmatched. The CDR3 has 15 residues. The germline V gene encodes CDR1 SGHTA and CDR2 FQGTGA.

V is TRBV30 and J is TRBJ1-1; D is ambiguous. Trimming removed 3 bases at V and 4 bases at J, with 15 bases between. CDR1 and CDR2 (germline): GTSNPN, SVGIG (reference sequence). The CDR3 is made up of 14 amino acids. The CDR3 nucleotides read TGTGCCTGGAGGGGTACAGCGGTGAGCACTGAAGCTTTCTTT. Protein sequence: CAWRGTAVSTEAFF.

This chain joins TRBV11-3 and TRBJ1-1; tentatively, D is TRBD1 (5 bases). There are 11 residues in the CDR3. The germline V and J ends were trimmed by 2 bases and 8 bases, with 6 bases remaining between them. Germline V lookup: CDR1 SGHNT, CDR2 YENEEA. The CDR3 loop is CASSLTGEAFF. The CDR3 DNA is TGTGCCAGCAGCTTAACAGGAGAAGCTTTCTTT. The whole variable domain, filled in from reference TRBV11-3 and TRBJ1-1, reads EAGVVQSPRYKIIEKKQPVAFWCNPISGHNTLYWYLQNLGQGPELLIRYENEEAVDDSQLPKDRFSAERLKGVDSTLKIQPAELGDSAVYLCASSLTGEAFFGQGTRLTVV.

The chain joins TRBV9 to TRBJ2-3; weak D call: TRBD1 (7 bases). The CDR3 consists of 16 residues. Germline V gene sequence: CDR1 SGDLS, CDR2 YYNGEE. V lost 4 bases and J lost 2, with 17 bases in between. CDR3 in amino acids: CASSLRRDSHTDTQYF. In nucleotides, the CDR3 is TGTGCCAGCAGCCTACGGCGGGACAGTCACACAGATACGCAGTATTTT.

The chain joins TRBV10-3 to TRBJ1-3; D remains unclear. Germline assignment: CDR1 ENHRY and CDR2 SYGVKD. V gave up 11 bases and J gave up 3 bases, with 8 bases separating them. The CDR3 has 11 amino acids. The CDR3 coding sequence is TGTGCCGTAACCTATGGAAACACCATATATTTT. Its translation is CAVTYGNTIYF.

The V gene is TRBV4-1, the J gene TRBJ2-1; 13 bases fit TRBD2. V lost 4 bases to trimming and J lost 5 bases; unmatched junction nucleotides: 8. Germline CDR1 is MGHRA and CDR2 is YSYEKL. This CDR3 spans 17 amino acids. CDR3 region: CASSPGLAGVPDNEQFF. The DNA of the CDR3 is TGCGCCAGCAGCCCCGGACTAGCGGGGGTTCCGGACAATGAGCAGTTCTTC.

The chain links TRBV18 to TRBJ2-3; no definite D call. V shed 3 bases and J shed 5 bases, with 6 bases lying between them. Germline V lookup: CDR1 KGHSH, CDR2 LQKENI. The CDR3 contains 12 residues. In nucleotides, the CDR3 is TGTGCCAGCTCACCGACTGAAGATACGCAGTATTTT. Its protein is CASSPTEDTQYF.

The chain has TRBV15 and TRBJ2-5, with D possibly TRBD2 on 5 matching bases. With 5 bases removed from V and 1 base from J, the gap between germline ends came to 11 bases. CDR1 is LNHNV and CDR2 is YYDKDF in the germline V gene (reference sequence). This CDR3 is built from 14 residues. The CDR3 nucleotides are TGTGCCACCAGCGACTATAGCGTCCAAGAGACCCAGTACTTC. As protein: CATSDYSVQETQYF.

The chain carries TRBV28 and TRBJ1-2, with D tentatively TRBD1 (6 bases). V gave up 4 bases and J gave up 4 bases, with 13 bases separating them. This CDR3 spans 14 amino acids. The germline V gene encodes CDR1 MDHEN and CDR2 SYDVKM. CDR3 DNA sequence: TGTGCCAGCAGTTCCAGCAGGGGATTCTATGGCTACACCTTC. Its translation: CASSSSRGFYGYTF.

This chain joins TRBV25-1 and TRBJ2-1, with 13 bases lining up with TRBD2. Per germline, CDR1 MGHDK and CDR2 SYGVNS. The CDR3 has 18 amino acids. After removal of 3 bases from V and 0 bases from J, the junction contained 5 bases not matched to a gene. In nucleotides, the CDR3 is TGTGCCAGCAGTGAGGGACTAGCGGGACAATACTCCTACAATGAGCAGTTCTTC. Amino acid sequence: CASSEGLAGQYSYNEQFF. Based on the CDR3 plus reference TRBV25-1 and TRBJ2-1, the full variable domain is EADIYQTPRYLVIGTGKKITLECSQTMGHDKMYWYQQDPGMELHLIHYSYGVNSTEKGDLSSESTVSRIRTEHFPLTLESARPSHTSQYLCASSEGLAGQYSYNEQFFGPGTRLTVL.

CDR3 coding DNA: TGTGCCAGCAGCTTAATTCTAGCGGGAGCAGGCGAGCAGTACTTC. This encodes CASSLILAGAGEQYF. The chain joins TRBV11-2 to TRBJ2-7, with 10 bases matching TRBD2. Germline V gene sequence: CDR1 SGHAT, CDR2 FQNNGV. The ends lost 2 bases at V and 6 bases at J; junction bases unmatched: 7. The CDR3 is 15 amino acids.